These 17 T cell receptor beta chains were sequenced from one sample in a study of blood T cell repertoires in COVID-19. Here immunoSEQ multiplex PCR was the method, and the copy in TCRdb shows in-frame clones only, minus some. This sample has tens of thousands of clones; 85% to 95% occur once, and the top ten carry around 0.9%. The sample comprised peripheral blood. These receptors were taken from a male donor with active COVID-19.

The chain is built from TRBV3-1 (or the pseudogene TRBV3-2) and TRBJ2-5; D perhaps matches TRBD1 (6 bases). V was shortened by 4 bases and J by 6 bases, with 18 bases between the two germline ends. Per the germline V gene, CDR1 is LGHDT and CDR2 is YNNKEL (reference sequence). The CDR3 covers 15 residues. In DNA form, the CDR3 reads TGTGCCAGCAGCCCTACGGACAGCCTAGTGAAGACCCAGTACTTC. Its translation is CASSPTDSLVKTQYF.

The rearrangement joins TRBV7-2 to TRBJ2-5, with TRBD1 matching 7 bases. Germline-derived CDR1 and CDR2 are SGHTA and FQGNSA. Trimming at V came to 1 base and at J to 5 bases, leaving 7 bases not matched to a gene. The length of the CDR3 is 15 residues. The CDR3: CASSLGVGRGETQYF. The CDR3 DNA follows: TGTGCCAGCAGCTTAGGGGTCGGCAGGGGGGAGACCCAGTACTTC. The whole variable domain, remainder taken from reference TRBV7-2 and TRBJ2-5, is GAGVSQSPSNKVTEKGKDVELRCDPISGHTALYWYRQSLGQGLEFLIYFQGNSAPDKSGLPSDRFSAERTGGSVSTLTIQRTQQEDSAVYLCASSLGVGRGETQYFGPGTRLLVL.

This clone was observed a handful of times. The rearrangement links TRBV18 to TRBJ1-5; D possibly corresponds to TRBD1 (5 bases). The ends were cut back, 6 bases at V and 1 base at J, with 16 bases in the middle. This CDR3 region has 16 residues. Germline V lookup: CDR1 KGHSH, CDR2 LQKENI. CDR3 coding DNA: TGTGCCAGCTCCTTCCTCGACAGTGGCAGCAATCAGCCCCAGCATTTT. This translates into CASSFLDSGSNQPQHF. Supplemented by reference TRBV18 and TRBJ1-5, the full variable domain reads NAGVMQNPRHLVRRRGQEARLRCSPMKGHSHVYWYRQLPEEGLKFMVYLQKENIIDESGMPKERFSAEFPKEGPSILRIQQVVRGDSAAYFCASSFLDSGSNQPQHFGDGTRLSIL.

V is TRBV10-1 and J is TRBJ2-5; D gene ambiguous. V was cut by 3 bases and J by 4 bases, with 6 bases left in between. The length of the CDR3 is 12 residues. Germline V gene lookup returns CDR1 WNHNN and CDR2 SYGVQD (reference sequence). The CDR3 coding sequence is TGCGCCAGCAGTGACCCATTAGAGACCCAGTACTTC. Residues: CASSDPLETQYF.

This rearrangement joins TRBV11-2 to TRBJ2-1, with D maybe TRBD2 (5 bases). Germline lookup yields CDR1 SGHAT and CDR2 FQNNGV. The CDR3 is 15 amino acids. Trimming pared 7 bases from V and 3 bases from J, leaving 16 bases between. The CDR3 sequence is CASTEIWEFYNEQFF. The CDR3 DNA sequence: TGTGCCAGCACCGAAATATGGGAGTTCTACAATGAGCAGTTCTTC.

This clone has just a few counts. This chain connects TRBV19 to TRBJ1-1; 8 bases fit TRBD1. The CDR3 sequence is 14 residues long. V lost 5 bases to trimming and J lost 6 bases; unmatched junction nucleotides: 8. Germline CDR1 and CDR2: LNHDA and SQIVND (reference sequence). The CDR3, as DNA: TGTGCCAGTAGTCTACGACAGGGGATCGCTGAAGCTTTCTTT. Its protein is CASSLRQGIAEAFF.

The chain has TRBV7-3 and TRBJ1-2; D call uncertain. CDR1 is SGHTA and CDR2 is FQGTGA in the germline V gene. V was clipped by 1 base and J by 0 bases, with 9 bases between them. The CDR3 covers 15 residues. The DNA of the CDR3 is TGTGCCAGCAGCTTAATTGGCGGAGCTAACTATGGCTACACCTTC. Translated, it gives CASSLIGGANYGYTF.

The chain links TRBV23-1 to TRBJ1-6; D possibly corresponds to TRBD1 (5 bases). TRBV23-1 is placed among ORFs of uncertain function. Trimming took 0 bases from V and 7 from J, leaving 7 bases between them. This CDR3 region has 14 residues. The CDR3 sequence: CASSQSDKNSPLHF. In nucleotides, the CDR3 is TGCGCCAGCAGTCAATCGGACAAGAATTCACCCCTCCACTTT.

This sequence joins TRBV29-1 and TRBJ1-1; TRBD1 is a possible D gene (6 bases). Trimming removed 6 bases from V and 0 bases from J, with 11 bases in between. The length of the CDR3 is 13 residues. Germline V CDR1 and CDR2: SQVTM, ANQGSEA. CDR3 residues: CSVGQSMNTEAFF. CDR3 coding DNA: TGCAGCGTCGGACAGTCTATGAACACTGAAGCTTTCTTT.

The chain couples TRBV18 to TRBJ2-7, with 10 positions matching TRBD2. Germline CDR1 and CDR2: KGHSH and LQKENI. The CDR3 consists of 16 residues. The V and J ends lost 5 bases and 6 bases, in that order; junction bases with no gene match: 13. CDR3 sequence reads: CASSAVLAGPLPEQYF. For the CDR3, the DNA is TGTGCCAGCTCAGCGGTACTAGCGGGGCCTTTACCCGAGCAGTACTTC.

The chain couples TRBV4-3 to TRBJ2-6; TRBD2 might be the D (6 bases). Looked up from germline, CDR1 is LGHNA and CDR2 is YSLEER. The CDR3 totals 18 residues. V was cut by 0 bases and J by 1 base, with 13 bases left in between. The CDR3: CASSQDQIGGSGANVLTF. The CDR3 region has the DNA TGCGCCAGCAGCCAAGATCAGATCGGGGGATCTGGGGCCAACGTCCTGACTTTC.

The chain combines TRBV4-1 with TRBJ2-1; TRBD2 might be the D (6 bases). Germline V gene data show CDR1 as MGHRA and CDR2 as YSYEKL. The CDR3 extends over 13 amino acids. Trimming stripped 0 bases from V and 10 bases from J, with 10 bases between. The CDR3 loop reads CASSQERGGEQFF. The CDR3, as DNA: TGCGCCAGCAGCCAAGAAAGGGGAGGCGAGCAGTTCTTC.

The chain is built from TRBV4-1 and TRBJ2-3, with TRBD2 matching over 8 bases. CDR3 length: 16 residues. After removal of 4 bases from V and 5 bases from J, the junction contained 11 bases not matched to a gene. Germline CDR1 MGHRA, CDR2 YSYEKL. CDR3 sequence: CASSPFDGGAKDTQYF. CDR3 DNA: TGCGCCAGCAGCCCCTTCGACGGGGGGGCCAAAGATACGCAGTATTTT.

This chain connects TRBV5-1 to TRBJ2-7; 8 bases are a match to TRBD1. This CDR3 is 15 amino acids long. Per the germline V gene, CDR1 is SGHRS and CDR2 is YFSETQ. J gave up 2 bases and V 4 bases, and 8 bases lay outside the gene matches. CDR3 amino acids: CASSPRQGSTYEQYF. CDR3 nucleotides: TGCGCCAGCAGCCCCAGACAGGGGAGTACCTACGAGCAGTACTTC.

The chain uses TRBV19 and TRBJ1-1, with a weak D call TRBD1 (6 bases). CDR3 length: 16 residues. CDR1 is LNHDA, CDR2 SQIVND, per germline (reference sequence). Between the trimmed V and J ends, which lost 3 bases and 1 base, there was a span of 15 bases. CDR3 DNA: TGTGCCAGTAGTATGCCCCCCGGGGGGCGGAACACTGAAGCTTTCTTT. Its translation: CASSMPPGGRNTEAFF.

The CDR3 DNA reads as TGTGCCAGCAGCTTTAGAGGGACCCAGTACTTC. It encodes CASSFRGTQYF. The chain is built from TRBV11-1 and TRBJ2-5, with unresolved D. This CDR3 region has 11 residues. Germline V gives CDR1 SGHAT, CDR2 FQDESV (reference sequence). The V and J ends lost 3 bases and 7 bases respectively, with 6 bases between them.

V is TRBV3-1 (or the pseudogene TRBV3-2) and J is TRBJ1-6; TRBD1 matches at 7 bases. The CDR3 spans 14 residues. V shed 5 bases, J shed 10 bases, and the junction held 8 bases outside the gene matches. CDR1 and CDR2 (germline): LGHDT, YNNKEL (reference sequence). The CDR3 is CASSVHHRGSPLHF. CDR3 DNA sequence: TGTGCCAGCAGCGTTCACCACAGGGGATCACCCCTCCACTTT.